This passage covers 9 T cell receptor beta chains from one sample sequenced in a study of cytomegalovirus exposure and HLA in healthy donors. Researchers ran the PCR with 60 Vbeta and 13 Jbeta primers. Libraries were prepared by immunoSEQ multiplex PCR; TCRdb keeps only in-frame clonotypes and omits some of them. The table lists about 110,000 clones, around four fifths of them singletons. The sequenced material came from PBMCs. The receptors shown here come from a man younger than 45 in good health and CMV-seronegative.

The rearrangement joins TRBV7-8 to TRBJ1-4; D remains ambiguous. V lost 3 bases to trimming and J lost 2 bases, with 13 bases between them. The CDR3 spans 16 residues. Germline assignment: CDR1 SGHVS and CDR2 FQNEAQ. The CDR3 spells CASSFRPSLTNEKLFF. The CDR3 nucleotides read TGTGCCAGCAGCTTTAGACCTAGTTTGACTAATGAAAAACTGTTTTTT.

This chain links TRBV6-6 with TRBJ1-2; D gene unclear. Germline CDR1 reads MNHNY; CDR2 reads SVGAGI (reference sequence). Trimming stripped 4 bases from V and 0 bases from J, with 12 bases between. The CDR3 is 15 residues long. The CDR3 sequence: CASSSSQRANYGYTF. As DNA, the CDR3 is TGTGCCAGCAGTTCGTCACAGAGGGCTAACTATGGCTACACCTTC.

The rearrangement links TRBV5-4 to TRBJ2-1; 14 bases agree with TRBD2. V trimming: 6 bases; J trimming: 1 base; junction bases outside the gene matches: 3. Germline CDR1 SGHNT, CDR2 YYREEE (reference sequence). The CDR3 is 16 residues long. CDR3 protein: CASIGTSGSSYNEQFF. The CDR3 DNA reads TGTGCCAGCATCGGGACTAGCGGGAGTTCCTACAATGAGCAGTTCTTC.

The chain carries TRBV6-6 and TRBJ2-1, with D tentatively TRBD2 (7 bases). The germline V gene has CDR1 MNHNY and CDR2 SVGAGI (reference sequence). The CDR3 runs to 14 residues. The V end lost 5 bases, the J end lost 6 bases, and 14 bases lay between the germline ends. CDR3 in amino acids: CASSTPGGINEQFF. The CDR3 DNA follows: TGTGCCAGCAGTACCCCGGGGGGCATCAATGAGCAGTTCTTC.

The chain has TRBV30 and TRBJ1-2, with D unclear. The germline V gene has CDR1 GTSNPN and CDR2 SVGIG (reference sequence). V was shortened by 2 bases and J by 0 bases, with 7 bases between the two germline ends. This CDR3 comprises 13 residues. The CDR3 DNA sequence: TGTGCCTGGAGTAGACGGGCTAACTATGGCTACACCTTC. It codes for CAWSRRANYGYTF.

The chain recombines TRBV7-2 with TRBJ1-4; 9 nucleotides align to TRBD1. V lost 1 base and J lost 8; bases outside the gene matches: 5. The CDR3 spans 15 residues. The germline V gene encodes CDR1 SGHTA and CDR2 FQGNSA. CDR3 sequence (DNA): TGTGCCAGCAGCTTAGTGGGACAGGGTAGAGAAAAACTGTTTTTT. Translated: CASSLVGQGREKLFF.

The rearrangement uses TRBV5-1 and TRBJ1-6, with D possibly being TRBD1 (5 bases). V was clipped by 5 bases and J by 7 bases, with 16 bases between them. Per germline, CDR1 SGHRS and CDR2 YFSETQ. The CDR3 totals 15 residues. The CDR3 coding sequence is TGCGCCAGCAGTTTAGAGGGACTCAACAATTCACCCCTCCACTTT. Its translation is CASSLEGLNNSPLHF.

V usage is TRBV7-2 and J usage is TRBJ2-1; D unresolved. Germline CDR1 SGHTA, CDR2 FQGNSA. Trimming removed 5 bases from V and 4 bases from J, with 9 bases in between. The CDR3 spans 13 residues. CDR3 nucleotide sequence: TGTGCCAGCAGCGCGGTTGAGTACAATGAGCAGTTCTTC. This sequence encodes CASSAVEYNEQFF.

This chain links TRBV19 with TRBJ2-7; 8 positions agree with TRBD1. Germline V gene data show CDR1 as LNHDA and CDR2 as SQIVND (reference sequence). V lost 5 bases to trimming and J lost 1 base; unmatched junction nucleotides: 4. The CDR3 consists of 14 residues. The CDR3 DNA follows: TGTGCCAGTAGTTCGAGACAGGGGTCCTACGAGCAGTACTTC. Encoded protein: CASSSRQGSYEQYF.